This T cell receptor beta chain comes out of a study of control samples from healthy donors and cancer patients. Profiling relied on immunoSEQ multiplex PCR, and the TCRdb table lists in-frame clones only, not all of them. The table lists fewer than 9,500 clones, 75% to 95% of them singletons, with just under 20% in the top ten. Germline assignment: CDR1 SEHNR and CDR2 FQNEAQ (reference sequence). V lost 1 base to trimming and J lost 8 bases; unmatched junction nucleotides: 7. The CDR3 has 16 residues. The chain uses TRBV7-9 and TRBJ1-6, with TRBD1 matching over 8 bases. This sequence originates from a man in his sixties with colorectal cancer. Sequencing input: PBMCs. CDR3: CASSLGQGLKDSPLHF. The DNA of the CDR3 is TGTGCCAGCAGCTTAGGACAGGGGTTGAAAGATTCACCCCTCCACTTT.